These 25 T cell receptor beta chains were all obtained from the same sample, sequenced in a study of CD8+CD57+ T cells in acquired aplastic anemia. Profiling of TCR beta VDJ combinations and CDR3 sequences used genomic DNA as template. TCRdb used MiXCR to reprocess the reads, holding one entry per CDR3 protein. Of about 190,000 distinct CDR3 sequences in the sample, 64% were seen once. Sequenced material: sorted CD4+, CD8+, or CD8+CD57+ T cells (not recorded which) from PBMCs. These receptors came from a human donor with severe aplastic anemia or a healthy control (not recorded which).

The V gene is TRBV2, the J gene TRBJ2-7; D is possibly TRBD1 (5 bases). V was trimmed by 0 bases and J by 3 bases, leaving 12 bases between them. This CDR3 spans 15 amino acids. In germline, CDR1 is SNHLY, CDR2 FYNNEI. CDR3 sequence (DNA): TGTGCCAGCAGTGAAGCCCAGGACAACGTCTACGAGCAGTACTTC. Translating gives CASSEAQDNVYEQYF.

The chain carries TRBV29-1 and TRBJ2-3; perhaps D is TRBD1 or TRBD2 (5 bases each). The CDR3 has 12 amino acids. Between the trimmed V and J ends, which lost 8 bases and 6 bases, there was a span of 15 bases. Looked up from germline, CDR1 is SQVTM and CDR2 is ANQGSEA. CDR3 loop: CSLGTHGDTQYF. The CDR3 DNA is TGCAGCCTCGGGACCCACGGGGATACGCAGTATTTT.

A word on this clonotype: This may arise from a read error, as a much more abundant clone is one base away. The J gene is TRBJ2-2, the V gene TRBV6-4; no reliable D call. From germline, CDR1 is MRHNA and CDR2 SNTAGT. The V end was cut by 3 bases, the J end by 0 bases, with 2 bases between. The CDR3 loop spans 13 amino acids. DNA of the CDR3: TGTGCCAGCAGTGAAGCGAACACCGGGGAGCTGTTTTTT. Its protein is CASSEANTGELFF.

Details on this clonotype: At one end, the junction sequence differs from germline, possibly due to a read error. The V call is TRBV12-3 or TRBV12-4, the J call TRBJ1-1; no reliable D call. The CDR3 runs to 16 residues. CDR3 nucleotides: TGTGCCAGCAGTTTAACCGTAGGTGTGGGGAACGCTGAAGCTTTCTTT. Encoded protein: CASSLTVGVGNAEAFF.

There are a few counts of this clonotype. J is TRBJ1-6 and V is TRBV20-1; D gene unclear. V shed 1 base and J shed 19 bases, with 17 bases lying between them. This CDR3 region has 12 residues. Germline V gene lookup returns CDR1 DFQATT and CDR2 SNEGSKA (reference sequence). This chain's CDR3 is CSARGGRPAAHF. CDR3 nucleotides: TGCAGTGCTAGAGGAGGCAGACCTGCCGCTCACTTT.

This clonotype was counted many times. The chain links TRBV5-6 to TRBJ1-5; D is ambiguous. Trimming took off 4 bases at V and 2 bases at J, with 7 bases between the two ends. The CDR3 sequence is 13 residues long. The germline V gene has CDR1 SGHDT and CDR2 YYEEEE. The CDR3 nucleotides are TGTGCCAGCAGCGCCGCGGGCAATCAGCCCCAGCATTTT. This sequence encodes CASSAAGNQPQHF. The entire variable domain, with the rest obtained from reference TRBV5-6 and TRBJ1-5, is as follows: DAGVTQSPTHLIKTRGQQVTLRCSPKSGHDTVSWYQQALGQGPQFIFQYYEEEERQRGNFPDRFSGHQFPNYSSELNVNALLLGDSALYLCASSAAGNQPQHFGDGTRLSIL.

The rearrangement links TRBV7-8 to TRBJ2-5, with TRBD2 identical over 9 bases. Germline CDR1 reads SGHVS; CDR2 reads FQNEAQ. V shed 5 bases and J 4 bases; nucleotides not matched to a gene: 8. The CDR3 has 15 amino acids. CDR3 coding DNA: TGTGCCAGCAGCCAAAGCGGGGGGAAGGGAGAGACCCAGTACTTC. This translates into CASSQSGGKGETQYF. The full variable domain, in which reference TRBV7-8 and TRBJ2-5 provide the parts outside the CDR3, is GAGVSQSPRYKVAKRGQDVALRCDPISGHVSLFWYQQALGQGPEFLTYFQNEAQLDKSGLPSDRFFAERPEGSVSTLKIQRTQQEDSAVYLCASSQSGGKGETQYFGPGTRLLVL.

This clonotype was counted ten times or more. The chain couples TRBV19 to TRBJ2-7, with D maybe TRBD1 (6 bases). Trimming took 4 bases from V and 5 from J, leaving 18 bases between them. This CDR3 has 15 amino acids. The V gene's germline CDR1 is LNHDA and CDR2 SQIVND (reference sequence). The DNA for the CDR3 is TGTGCCAGTAGTACCTTTCACCTTGGACAGCACGAGCAGTACTTC. Translation: CASSTFHLGQHEQYF.

This sequence joins TRBV7-6 and TRBJ2-2; no reliable D call. Trimming took off 0 bases at V and 0 bases at J, with 2 bases between the two ends. Germline CDR1 SGHVS, CDR2 FNYEAQ. The CDR3 consists of 14 residues. In nucleotides, the CDR3 is TGTGCCAGCAGCTTAGCAGCGAACACCGGGGAGCTGTTTTTT. Amino acids: CASSLAANTGELFF.

The genes are TRBV7-9 and TRBJ2-1, with TRBD2 identical over 10 bases. This CDR3 is 18 amino acids long. J lost 5 bases, V lost 5 bases, and 15 bases had no gene match. CDR1 is SEHNR and CDR2 is FQNEAQ in the germline V gene (reference sequence). The CDR3 DNA is TGTGCCAGCAGCCCAAGGACCCGGAGCGGGAGGGATGACAATGAGCAGTTCTTC. Residues: CASSPRTRSGRDDNEQFF.

In this sample, this clonotype turned up many times. The V call is TRBV9, the J call TRBJ1-2, with 7 bases aligning to TRBD1. The CDR3 totals 13 residues. The germline gives CDR1 SGDLS, CDR2 YYNGEE. With 4 bases clipped from V and 3 bases from J, the junction kept 3 bases outside the gene matches. The CDR3 protein is CASSLRGDYGYTF. CDR3 nucleotides: TGTGCCAGCAGCCTCAGGGGGGACTATGGCTACACCTTC.

In its sample, this clonotype was seen a few times. The chain is built from TRBV2 and TRBJ1-2; a possible D gene is TRBD1 (6 bases). Germline V gene data show CDR1 as SNHLY and CDR2 as FYNNEI. This CDR3 is 12 amino acids long. V lost 11 bases to trimming and J lost 4 bases, with 14 bases between them. The CDR3 bases are TGTGCCCGAAATAGGGGGACCTATGGCTACACCTTC. Translating it yields CARNRGTYGYTF. Full variable domain (outside the CDR3, taken from reference TRBV2 and TRBJ1-2): EPEVTQTPSHQVTQMGQEVILRCVPISNHLYFYWYRQILGQKVEFLVSFYNNEISEKSEIFDDQFSVERPDGSNFTLKIRSTKLEDSAMYFCARNRGTYGYTFGSGTRLTVV.

This clonotype was recorded a few times. The CDR3: CASGQGYSYEQYF. In DNA, the CDR3 is TGTGCCAGCGGTCAGGGGTACTCCTACGAGCAGTACTTC. This chain uses TRBV27 with TRBJ2-7; TRBD1 is a possible D gene (6 bases). Trimming took off 8 bases at V and 0 bases at J, with 11 bases between the two ends. Per the germline V gene, CDR1 is MNHEY and CDR2 is SMNVEV (reference sequence). This CDR3 comprises 13 residues.

This clonotype was seen many times. The V gene is TRBV19, the J gene TRBJ1-1; possibly TRBD1 for D (5 bases). CDR1 and CDR2 from the germline V gene are LNHDA and SQIVND (reference sequence). The V end lost 6 bases, the J end lost 1 base, and 12 bases lay between the germline ends. The CDR3 contains 14 residues. The chain's CDR3 is CASRDRGTNTEAFF. For the CDR3, the DNA is TGTGCCAGTAGGGATAGGGGCACGAACACTGAAGCTTTCTTT.

This chain joins TRBV7-2 and TRBJ2-1, with unresolved D. V lost 0 bases and J lost 16, with 19 bases in between. Germline CDR1 and CDR2: SGHTA and FQGNSA. The CDR3 spans 14 residues. The DNA for the CDR3 is TGTGCCAGCAGCTTAGCGACGGCCGCCCGTACTGCATTCTTC. The encoded protein is CASSLATAARTAFF.

This clonotype came up once. The junction shows a germline mismatch at one end, possibly a read error. V usage is TRBV7-9 and J usage is TRBJ1-1, with D hard to call. CDR3 length: 17 residues. CDR1 SEHNR and CDR2 FQNEAQ come from the germline V gene (reference sequence). CDR3 DNA sequence: TGTGCCAGCAGCGTCCCGTTAGGACGGGAAGCGAACACCGAAGCTTTCTTT. Its protein is CASSVPLGREANTEAFF.

The chain is built from TRBV9 and TRBJ2-4, with 8 bases fitting TRBD2. The trim removed 4 bases at V and 5 bases at J, leaving 11 bases unmatched. Germline CDR1 reads SGDLS; CDR2 reads YYNGEE. The CDR3 extends over 16 amino acids. CDR3 bases: TGTGCCAGCAGCAACCTCTCCGGGACTAGGGAAAACATTCAGTACTTC. Translating it yields CASSNLSGTRENIQYF.

This CDR3 is CASSLAQGTAISGANVLTF. The CDR3 DNA sequence: TGTGCCAGCAGCTTAGCGCAGGGGACGGCAATCTCTGGGGCCAACGTCCTGACTTTC. The chain employs TRBV7-2 and TRBJ2-6; the D gene is possibly TRBD1 (6 bases). Germline assignment: CDR1 SGHTA and CDR2 FQGNSA. Trimming took 0 bases from V and 0 from J, leaving 15 bases between them. The CDR3 has 19 residues.

For this clonotype: Germline is not matched at one junction end, which may reflect a read error. V gene TRBV12-3 or TRBV12-4 combines with J gene TRBJ2-5; a weak D match, TRBD2 (7 bases). The CDR3 totals 15 residues. The CDR3 region has the DNA TGTGCCAGCAGCTATCACGGGGGGCACCAAGAGACCCAATACTTC. Translating gives CASSYHGGHQETQYF.

This clonotype was found many times. The chain recombines TRBV27 with TRBJ1-2, with 7 bases lining up with TRBD1. Germline CDR1 is MNHEY and CDR2 is SMNVEV (reference sequence). The CDR3 spans 14 residues. Unmatched junction bases numbered 6, after V lost 4 bases and J lost 4 bases. The CDR3 loop is CASSSPGQIYGYTF. The CDR3 nucleotides read TGTGCCAGCAGTTCCCCGGGACAGATCTATGGCTACACCTTC.

The chain's CDR3 is CASVIGLASGEQYF. As DNA, the CDR3 is TGTGCCAGCGTGATAGGACTAGCTTCGGGCGAGCAGTACTTC. The chain is built from TRBV2 and TRBJ2-7, with 8 bases matching TRBD2. Losses at the gene ends were 8 bases for V and 6 bases for J; bases not matched to a gene: 12. This CDR3 has 14 residues. The germline gives CDR1 SNHLY, CDR2 FYNNEI.

The V and J genes are TRBV20-1 and TRBJ1-2; maybe TRBD1 (5 bases). The CDR3 consists of 11 residues. Germline CDR1 DFQATT, CDR2 SNEGSKA (reference sequence). V lost 5 bases to trimming and J lost 1 base, with 5 bases between them. CDR3 loop: CSAGHNYGYTF. Here the CDR3 DNA reads TGCAGTGCTGGACATAACTATGGCTACACCTTC.

In nucleotides, the CDR3 is TGTGCCAGCAGCTCTGGGTCCTTCGTTGAGCAGTTCTTC. Translating it yields CASSSGSFVEQFF. The chain joins TRBV7-6 to TRBJ2-1; D ambiguous. The V gene lost 4 bases and the J gene lost 9 bases, with 13 bases spanning the gap. CDR3 length: 13 amino acids. From germline, CDR1 is SGHVS and CDR2 FNYEAQ.

This clonotype was picked up a small number of times. The chain couples TRBV10-3 to TRBJ2-3, with D possibly called TRBD1 or TRBD2 (5 bases each). CDR1 and CDR2 (germline): ENHRY, SYGVKD. The ends were cut back, 4 bases at V and 9 bases at J, with 14 bases in the middle. This CDR3 contains 13 residues. The CDR3 DNA is TGTGCCATCAGTGGGGGGACCCAAGGGACGCAGTATTTT. Its protein is CAISGGTQGTQYF.

About this clonotype itself: One end of the junction is discordant with germline, which a read error may explain. V gene TRBV13 combines with J gene TRBJ2-7; D is unclear. Germline values: CDR1 PRHDT, CDR2 FYEKMQ (reference sequence). CDR3 length equals 13 residues. CDR3 loop: CASSVDVAYEQYF. Written as DNA, the CDR3 is TGCGCCAGCAGCGTGGACGTAGCCTACGAGCAGTACTTC.